Listed below are T cell receptor beta chains from one sample, sequenced in a study of response to subunit inactivated influenza vaccine. TCRdb reprocessed the RT-PCR reads with MiXCR, giving one entry per CDR3 protein. The profile covers about 540,000 distinct CDR3 sequences, with roughly 25% appearing a single time and approximately 3% taken by the ten largest. This sample was also put to use in a study of T cells expressing NK-cell markers.

This sample comprised CD4+ T cells sorted from PBMCs, obtained roughly 12 days after vaccination. Source of these receptors: a man aged 45-60 years who received an inactivated influenza vaccine. The CDR3 runs from the conserved cysteine through the conserved F or W. Each record gives: J gene, D gene, clone size, V gene, CDR3 protein, CDR3 DNA. D genes are given only for firm matches. Size values are once, few and many counts, or a class for expanded clones, and some rows have none.

>TRBJ2-3|-|-|TRBV28
CASSWGTRDTQYF
TGTGCCAGCAGTTGGGGAACGAGAGATACGCAGTATTTT
>TRBJ2-3|-|few|TRBV6-1
CASRPLAATSTDTQYF
TGTGCCAGCAGGCCCCTAGCAGCAACTAGCACAGATACGCAGTATTTT
>TRBJ2-5|-|few|TRBV11-2
CASSLGAEETQYF
TGTGCCAGCAGCTTAGGAGCGGAAGAGACCCAGTACTTC
>TRBJ2-1|TRBD1|-|TRBV10-3
CATGQGGTYNEQFF
TGTGCCACCGGACAGGGGGGAACCTACAATGAGCAGTTCTTC
>TRBJ2-5|TRBD2|-|TRBV20-1
CSASSLAGGQETQYF
TGCAGTGCTAGTTCTCTAGCGGGGGGTCAAGAGACCCAGTACTTC
>TRBJ1-3|-|-|TRBV4-1
CASSQGGTLGNTIYF
TGCGCCAGCAGCCAAGGTGGAACATTAGGAAACACCATATATTTT
>TRBJ2-7|-|-|TRBV29-1
CSVRGRNLYEQYF
TGCAGCGTCCGGGGACGGAACCTCTACGAGCAGTACTTC
>TRBJ1-2|-|many|TRBV5-1
CASRPDPTGYYGYTF
TGCGCCAGCAGGCCTGATCCTACAGGGTACTATGGCTACACCTTC
>TRBJ2-2|-|few|TRBV7-2
CASSLGWGRAGELFF
TGTGCCAGCAGCTTAGGCTGGGGTAGGGCCGGGGAGCTGTTTTTT
>TRBJ2-2|-|few|TRBV14
CASSQDSWGPLNTGELFF
TGTGCCAGCAGCCAAGATAGTTGGGGGCCCTTGAACACCGGGGAGCTGTTTTTT
>TRBJ2-1|-|-|TRBV24-1
CATSQQGYEQFF
TGTGCCACCAGTCAACAGGGCTATGAGCAGTTCTTC
>TRBJ2-3|TRBD2|-|TRBV5-1
CASSWRGDRGDTQYF
TGCGCCAGCAGCTGGCGGGGGGACCGTGGAGATACGCAGTATTTT
>TRBJ2-2|-|few|TRBV24-1
CATGAGGTGELFF
TGTGCCACCGGGGCCGGAGGGACCGGGGAGCTGTTTTTT
>TRBJ2-3|TRBD2|-|TRBV20-1
CSARRASGGATDTQYF
TGCAGTGCTAGAAGGGCTAGCGGGGGGGCGACAGATACGCAGTATTTT
>TRBJ2-3|-|few|TRBV7-2
CASSLLRSGPDTQYF
TGTGCCAGCAGCCTCCTCCGGAGCGGCCCAGATACGCAGTATTTT
>TRBJ2-5|TRBD2|-|TRBV18
CASSPLLANLETQYF
TGTGCCAGCTCACCCTTACTAGCGAATCTTGAGACCCAGTACTTC
>TRBJ2-1|-|few|TRBV2
CASSAGGGAYNEQFF
TGTGCCAGCAGCGCAGGGGGGGGCGCCTACAATGAGCAGTTCTTC
>TRBJ2-3|TRBD2|-|TRBV10-3
CAISWTRNVPDTQYF
TGTGCCATCAGCTGGACTAGGAACGTACCAGATACGCAGTATTTT
>TRBJ1-1|-|few|TRBV7-2
CASSTTGQSIEAFF
TGTGCCAGCAGCACCACTGGACAGTCCATTGAAGCTTTCTTT
>TRBJ2-7|-|-|TRBV4-2
CASSQGLTLNEQYF
TGTGCCAGCAGCCAAGGACTAACGCTGAACGAGCAGTACTTC
>TRBJ2-5|TRBD2|-|TRBV7-8
CASSPGLAVSVRQETQYF
TGTGCCAGCAGCCCAGGCCTAGCGGTTAGCGTGCGGCAAGAGACCCAGTACTTC
>TRBJ2-7|-|-|TRBV28
CASSGPGTRKYF
TGTGCCAGCAGTGGACCCGGGACTCGGAAGTACTTC
>TRBJ1-5|-|-|TRBV7-8
CASSLGGGVGQPQHF
TGTGCCAGCAGCTTAGGGGGCGGTGTTGGTCAGCCCCAGCATTTT
>TRBJ2-7|-|-|TRBV20-1
CSATPAGSYEQYF
TGCAGTGCCACGCCGGCAGGGAGCTACGAGCAGTACTTC
>TRBJ2-1|TRBD2|few|TRBV20-1
CSARTSVYNEQFF
TGCAGTGCTAGGACTAGCGTCTACAATGAGCAGTTCTTC
>TRBJ2-5|-|few|TRBV20-1
CSATGEGGETQYF
TGCAGTGCCACAGGGGAAGGAGGGGAGACCCAGTACTTC
>TRBJ1-2|-|few|TRBV12-3/TRBV12-4
CASSTDTIVRYGYTF
TGTGCCAGCAGTACCGACACCATCGTTCGTTATGGCTACACCTTC
>TRBJ2-7|-|-|TRBV5-1
CASSLAYGYEQYF
TGCGCCAGCAGCTTGGCCTACGGGTACGAGCAGTACTTC
>TRBJ1-2|-|few|TRBV5-1
CASSFSGSDGYTF
TGCGCCAGCAGCTTTTCTGGGTCCGATGGCTACACCTTC
>TRBJ2-3|TRBD2|-|TRBV20-1
CSARAFSGRGNTQYF
TGCAGTGCTAGAGCATTTAGCGGGAGGGGAAATACGCAGTATTTT
>TRBJ1-5|-|many|TRBV28
CASTSGRADWGLRTQPQHF
TGTGCCAGCACCTCCGGAAGGGCGGATTGGGGTTTGCGAACTCAGCCCCAGCATTTT
>TRBJ2-5|-|few|TRBV5-5
CASSFWGGETQYF
TGTGCCAGCAGCTTCTGGGGGGGCGAGACCCAGTACTTC
>TRBJ2-3|TRBD2|-|TRBV11-2
CASKVAGASDTQYF
TGTGCCAGCAAGGTAGCGGGAGCGTCAGATACGCAGTATTTT
>TRBJ2-5|TRBD1|-|TRBV29-1
CSGQTGVETQYF
TGCAGCGGTCAGACAGGGGTCGAGACCCAGTACTTC
>TRBJ1-1|-|-|TRBV18
CASSPPQAGTNTEAFF
TGTGCCAGCTCACCACCTCAAGCAGGGACGAACACTGAAGCTTTCTTT
>TRBJ2-3|-|many|TRBV5-1
CASSPDSTDTQYF
TGCGCCAGCAGCCCGGACAGCACAGATACGCAGTATTTT
>TRBJ1-3|-|few|TRBV12-3/TRBV12-4
CASSPPGPTSGNTIYF
TGTGCCAGCAGTCCTCCGGGACCTACCTCTGGAAACACCATATATTTT
>TRBJ2-1|-|-|TRBV25-1
CASSDPYEGVSYNEQFF
TGTGCCAGCAGTGATCCGTATGAGGGAGTAAGCTACAATGAGCAGTTCTTC
>TRBJ1-1|-|-|TRBV19
CASKGQGDTEAFF
TGTGCCAGTAAAGGCCAGGGCGACACTGAAGCTTTCTTT
>TRBJ1-1|-|-|TRBV12-3/TRBV12-4
CASSPRITEAFF
TGTGCCAGCAGTCCCAGGATAACTGAAGCTTTCTTT
>TRBJ2-4|-|few|TRBV7-8
CASSFDTGAKNIQYF
TGTGCCAGCAGCTTCGACACAGGGGCCAAAAACATTCAGTACTTC
>TRBJ1-5|-|-|TRBV5-4
CASSLEGFRYSNQPQHF
TGTGCCAGCAGCTTGGAGGGATTTCGATATAGCAATCAGCCCCAGCATTTT
>TRBJ2-7|-|-|TRBV29-1
CSVGEVRGTYEQYF
TGCAGCGTTGGGGAGGTCCGGGGAACCTACGAGCAGTACTTC
>TRBJ2-7|TRBD1|-|TRBV7-8
CASSPWQGAEEQYF
TGTGCCAGCAGCCCCTGGCAGGGGGCGGAGGAGCAGTACTTC
>TRBJ2-3|TRBD2|-|TRBV12-3/TRBV12-4
CASSSGLAGVGTQYF
TGTGCCAGCAGTTCCGGACTAGCGGGAGTGGGGACGCAGTATTTT
>TRBJ2-1|TRBD1|few|TRBV28
CASSFSGTVYNEQFF
TGTGCCAGCAGTTTCTCCGGGACAGTCTACAATGAGCAGTTCTTC
>TRBJ2-3|-|few|TRBV7-2
CASSPGAYLGTQYF
TGTGCCAGCAGCCCCGGCGCGTACTTGGGGACGCAGTATTTT